What follows describes a single TCR beta chain. The data stem from a study of blood T cell repertoires in COVID-19. Study details: There were acute and convalescent COVID-19 samples, and they came from the United States, Italy and Spain. Sample material is recorded as cDNA or gDNA derived from T cells, B-cell-depleted T cells, or PBMCs.

The ends lost 4 bases at V and 1 base at J; junction bases unmatched: 8. The CDR3 length is 15 residues. Germline values: CDR1 SQVTM, CDR2 ANQGSEA. In the original analysis: Reference gene primer amplification gave nucleated cell count estimates. The assay was immunoSEQ multiplex PCR, and TCRdb's table has in-frame clones only and misses some. V and J calls and clone size are as listed in that table; D and trimming were resolved from the DNA. The sample has some 280,000 clones, roughly 90% seen once. The gene calls are TRBV29-1 and TRBJ2-5; TRBD2 matches 8 bases. The sample was peripheral blood. This receptor was taken from a woman in her 40s who had recovered from COVID-19. The CDR3 here is CSVAKREKPQETQYF. The CDR3 nucleotides are TGCAGCGTTGCGAAGCGGGAGAAACCCCAAGAGACCCAGTACTTC. Full variable domain (rest looked up from reference TRBV29-1 and TRBJ2-5): SAVISQKPSRDICQRGTSLTIQCQVDSQVTMMFWYRQQPGQSLTLIATANQGSEATYESGFVIDKFPISRPNLTFSTLTVSNMSPEDSSIYLCSVAKREKPQETQYFGPGTRLLVL.